These 27 T cell receptor beta chains originate from one sample sequenced in a study of CD8 T cells in ankylosing spondylitis. Their antigens are not known. TCRdb passed the 5' RACE reads through MiXCR, listing each CDR3 protein once. The sample lists about 450,000 distinct CDR3 sequences, 25% to 30% occurring once. Study-wide results and caveats: Characteristic, it appeared, of ankylosing spondylitis blood was a TCR beta motif of eight highly homologous variants.

Sequencing used blood, either unsorted or a sorted T cell fraction (not recorded which). Receptors were obtained from a male donor with ankylosing spondylitis.

This clonotype came up a few times. The chain is built from TRBV6-1 and TRBJ1-2, with 9 nucleotides matching TRBD1. V was clipped by 4 bases and J by 4 bases; unmatched bases: 10. Per germline, CDR1 MNHNS and CDR2 SASEGT. This CDR3 contains 16 residues. This chain's CDR3 is CASSGPGQGVFYGYTF. CDR3 DNA sequence: TGTGCCAGCAGTGGACCGGGACAGGGTGTTTTCTATGGCTACACCTTC.

This clonotype was recorded at least ten times. One junction end does not reproduce the germline sequence, and a read error may be involved. This chain links TRBV5-1 with TRBJ1-2, with D maybe TRBD1 (5 bases). Germline V lookup: CDR1 SGHRS, CDR2 YFSETQ. The CDR3 covers 13 residues. CDR3 amino acids: CASSLGDNYGYTF. CDR3 nucleotides: TGTGCCAGCAGCTTAGGGGACAACTATGGCTACACCTTC.

The chain combines TRBV20-1 with TRBJ1-1; D is unresolved. Germline CDR1 reads DFQATT; CDR2 reads SNEGSKA (reference sequence). The V gene lost 3 bases and the J gene lost 2 bases, with 16 bases spanning the gap. This CDR3 has 15 residues. The CDR3 nucleotides are TGCAGTGCTAGTACTGGACTCAGAAGTAACACTGAAGCTTTCTTT. Residues: CSASTGLRSNTEAFF.

A few counts support this clonotype. This chain links TRBV3-1 with TRBJ2-7; the D is unclear. The CDR3 sequence is 13 residues long. Germline CDR1 LGHDT, CDR2 YNNKEL (reference sequence). Trimming left V 6 bases short and J 2 bases short, with 11 bases between. The CDR3 DNA follows: TGTGCCAGCAGTCAACTCGGACCCTACGAGCAGTACTTC. Protein sequence: CASSQLGPYEQYF.

CDR3 sequence (DNA): TGTGCCAGCAGTTCGTCCGGGACCCTGAACTACGAGCAGTACGTC. Its protein product is CASSSSGTLNYEQYV. The chain links TRBV28 to TRBJ2-7; D might be TRBD1 or TRBD2, each matching 5 bases. Deletions cut 4 bases from V and 3 bases from J, with 16 bases between. Per the germline V gene, CDR1 is MDHEN and CDR2 is SYDVKM. This CDR3 contains 15 residues.

The genes are TRBV11-2 and TRBJ2-5; D call uncertain. Looked up from germline, CDR1 is SGHAT and CDR2 is FQNNGV. The germline V and J ends were trimmed by 0 bases and 5 bases, with 10 bases remaining between them. CDR3 length: 14 amino acids. CDR3 sequence: CASSLERSRETQYF. The DNA for the CDR3 is TGTGCCAGCAGCTTAGAGAGGAGCCGGGAGACCCAGTACTTC.

This clonotype was counted a few times. The rearrangement links TRBV2 to TRBJ1-6; 7 nucleotides line up with TRBD1. The V segment lost 3 bases and the J segment 8 bases; nucleotides outside the gene matches: 4. Looked up from germline, CDR1 is SNHLY and CDR2 is FYNNEI. The CDR3 runs 14 residues. The CDR3 coding sequence is TGTGCCAGCAGTGACGAACAGGGGTATTCACCCCTCCACTTT. This sequence encodes CASSDEQGYSPLHF.

This chain links TRBV5-1 with TRBJ1-1; 11 nucleotides match TRBD1. Germline assignment: CDR1 SGHRS and CDR2 YFSETQ. V was pared by 5 bases and J by 6 bases, with 6 bases of the junction left unmatched. The CDR3 contains 14 residues. The CDR3 nucleotides are TGCGCCAGCAGAACCGGGACAGGGGGTGCTGAAGCTTTCTTT. It specifies CASRTGTGGAEAFF.

The genes are TRBV7-8 and TRBJ1-1; D remains unclear. The V end was cut by 3 bases, the J end by 3 bases, with 11 bases between. CDR1 and CDR2 from the germline V gene are SGHVS and FQNEAQ. CDR3 size: 14 residues. As DNA, the CDR3 is TGTGCCAGCAGCTTTAATTGGCAGTACACTGAAGCTTTCTTT. Residues: CASSFNWQYTEAFF.

This chain uses TRBV3-1 with TRBJ2-1; 11 bases fit TRBD1. CDR3 length: 14 residues. V shed 6 bases and J 11 bases; nucleotides not matched to a gene: 9. Germline CDR1 is LGHDT and CDR2 is YNNKEL (reference sequence). CDR3 loop: CASRPRDRGGQQFF. The CDR3 coding sequence is TGTGCCAGCAGACCCCGGGACAGGGGGGGACAGCAGTTCTTC.

This clonotype was observed a few times. The V gene is TRBV4-1, the J gene TRBJ2-5, with D possibly being TRBD2 (5 bases). The CDR3 is 14 amino acids. CDR1 and CDR2 from the germline V gene are MGHRA and YSYEKL. Trimming pared 0 bases from V and 5 bases from J, leaving 10 bases between. CDR3 nucleotide sequence: TGCGCCAGCAGCCAAGATGGGGAGTGGGAGACCCAGTACTTC. Protein sequence: CASSQDGEWETQYF.

V and J are TRBV20-1 and TRBJ2-7, with a possible D match to TRBD1 (6 bases). CDR3 length equals 15 residues. The V and J ends lost 1 base and 0 bases respectively, with 13 bases between them. The germline V gene encodes CDR1 DFQATT and CDR2 SNEGSKA (reference sequence). This CDR3 reads CSARGRSGDSYEQYF. The CDR3 nucleotides read TGCAGTGCTAGAGGACGGTCAGGGGACTCCTACGAGCAGTACTTC.

There are a few counts of this clonotype. The chain is built from TRBV2 and TRBJ2-4; weak D call: TRBD2 (5 bases). The CDR3 has 14 amino acids. CDR1 is SNHLY and CDR2 is FYNNEI in the germline V gene. The V gene lost 4 bases and the J gene lost 8 bases, with 15 bases spanning the gap. CDR3 in amino acids: CASSVRTSQDIQYF. The CDR3 region has the DNA TGTGCCAGCAGTGTGAGGACTTCTCAGGACATTCAGTACTTC.

The rearrangement joins TRBV4-1 to TRBJ2-2, with D possibly TRBD2 on 6 matching bases. The V end was cut by 0 bases, the J end by 5 bases, with 16 bases between. Looked up from germline, CDR1 is MGHRA and CDR2 is YSYEKL. The CDR3 sequence is 17 residues long. The CDR3 coding sequence is TGCGCCAGCAGCCAAGAGGGTGGGGGGTTGTTGACCGGGGAGCTGTTTTTT. Protein sequence: CASSQEGGGLLTGELFF.

The genes are TRBV7-2 and TRBJ1-1; D perhaps matches TRBD1 (5 bases). The CDR3 is made up of 13 amino acids. V lost 7 bases and J 1 base, leaving 10 bases between the germline ends. Germline assignment: CDR1 SGHTA and CDR2 FQGNSA. CDR3 protein: CASIPTANTEAFF. CDR3 DNA: TGTGCCAGCATCCCGACAGCGAACACTGAAGCTTTCTTT.

A few counts support this clonotype. The rearrangement uses TRBV10-3 and TRBJ1-1; 9 positions agree with TRBD1. This CDR3 comprises 14 residues. Germline loops: CDR1 ENHRY, CDR2 SYGVKD. Germline trimming cut 7 bases from V and 5 bases from J; bases unmatched to any gene: 8. The CDR3 spells CAITRTGDGTEAFF. CDR3 DNA: TGTGCCATCACCCGGACAGGGGATGGGACTGAAGCTTTCTTT.

This clonotype has only a few counts. This chain links TRBV29-1 with TRBJ2-7, with D perhaps matching TRBD1 or TRBD2 (5 bases each). V dropped 7 bases and J dropped 3 bases, with 10 bases sitting between them. The CDR3 contains 11 residues. The germline V gene encodes CDR1 SQVTM and CDR2 ANQGSEA. CDR3 bases: TGCAGCGGAGGGGATAACTACGAGCAGTACTTC. It specifies CSGGDNYEQYF.

The V call is TRBV5-1, the J call TRBJ1-1; the D is unclear. Germline loops: CDR1 SGHRS, CDR2 YFSETQ. Trimming removed 5 bases at V and 4 bases at J, with 15 bases between. The CDR3 loop spans 14 amino acids. The CDR3 nucleotides are TGCGCCAGCAGTATGTCTTGGAGCGGCACTGAAGCTTTCTTT. It yields the protein CASSMSWSGTEAFF.

This clonotype was observed a handful of times. This chain links TRBV5-1 with TRBJ2-7; TRBD2 matches 7 bases. The germline gives CDR1 SGHRS, CDR2 YFSETQ. This CDR3 contains 16 residues. Trimming at V came to 1 base and at J to 5 bases, leaving 12 bases not matched to a gene. DNA for the CDR3: TGCGCCAGCAGCTTGATGGGGCGGGAGAACCCCCACGAGCAGTACTTC. It encodes CASSLMGRENPHEQYF.

This sequence joins TRBV5-6 and TRBJ2-2; D tentatively reads TRBD1 or TRBD2 (6 bases each). Germline CDR1 is SGHDT and CDR2 is YYEEEE. Trimming pared 4 bases from V and 6 bases from J, leaving 10 bases between. The CDR3 is 13 residues long. The CDR3 sequence is CASSVGGPGELFF. The CDR3 nucleotides read TGTGCCAGCAGCGTAGGGGGGCCCGGGGAGCTGTTTTTT.

The gene calls are TRBV10-3 and TRBJ1-2; D ambiguous. The V end lost 0 bases, the J end lost 7 bases, and 12 bases lay between the germline ends. Germline values: CDR1 ENHRY, CDR2 SYGVKD. The CDR3 covers 14 residues. The CDR3 DNA reads TGTGCCATCAGTGAGTCGGGAGGGTATGGTGGCTACACCTTC. It encodes CAISESGGYGGYTF.

The rearrangement uses TRBV20-1 and TRBJ1-5; 8 nucleotides align to TRBD1. The CDR3 is made up of 15 amino acids. The germline CDR1 and CDR2 sequences are DFQATT and SNEGSKA (reference sequence). CDR3 nucleotide sequence: TGCAGCGCCGGAACCCGGACAGGGATTGATCAGCCCCAGCATTTT. This encodes CSAGTRTGIDQPQHF.

The chain links TRBV20-1 to TRBJ2-1; TRBD1 might be the D (5 bases). The CDR3 totals 12 residues. Trimming shortened V by 0 bases and J by 9 bases, and 9 bases separated the two germline ends. Germline CDR1 is DFQATT and CDR2 is SNEGSKA (reference sequence). The CDR3 bases are TGCAGTGCTAGAGACAGGGTGGGTGAGCAGTTCTTC. Its translation: CSARDRVGEQFF.

This clonotype was counted a few times. The chain employs TRBV6-1 and TRBJ1-2; tentative D call: TRBD1 (5 bases). The CDR3 covers 15 residues. CDR1 is MNHNS and CDR2 is SASEGT in the germline V gene. The V and J ends lost 5 bases and 3 bases respectively, with 16 bases between them. The CDR3 is CASSINGGGDYGYTF. CDR3 nucleotides: TGTGCCAGCAGTATAAATGGGGGAGGGGACTATGGCTACACCTTC.

This clonotype has just a few counts. The V call is TRBV4-2, the J call TRBJ2-3; D call uncertain. Germline V gives CDR1 LGHNA, CDR2 YNFKEQ. The ends were cut back, 4 bases at V and 4 bases at J, with 12 bases in the middle. The CDR3 extends over 14 amino acids. The CDR3 reads CASSRSRFPDTQYF. For the CDR3, the DNA is TGTGCCAGCAGCCGGAGCCGATTCCCAGATACGCAGTATTTT.

The chain employs TRBV12-3 or TRBV12-4 and TRBJ2-2; D is tentatively TRBD1 or TRBD2 (5 bases each). The CDR3 is made up of 15 amino acids. Between the trimmed V and J ends, which lost 4 bases and 4 bases, there was a span of 13 bases. The CDR3 protein is CASSSWTRGTGELFF. CDR3 DNA sequence: TGTGCCAGCAGTTCCTGGACGAGGGGCACCGGGGAGCTGTTTTTT.

This clonotype was found a few times. The rearrangement links TRBV2 to TRBJ2-4, with 7 bases lining up with TRBD1. J lost 7 bases, V lost 2 bases, and 5 bases had no gene match. In germline, CDR1 is SNHLY, CDR2 FYNNEI. CDR3 length equals 14 residues. The CDR3 here is CASSEIGQENIQYF. CDR3 nucleotides: TGTGCCAGCAGTGAAATAGGACAGGAGAACATTCAGTACTTC.